This T cell receptor (beta chain) is from a study of CD8 T cells in ankylosing spondylitis. Notes on the study in general: Reportedly, matched ankylosing spondylitis synovial fluid was significantly enriched for disease-linked clones.

Researchers built TCR beta libraries using quantitative 5'-RACE with molecular barcodes. TCRdb fed the 5' RACE reads into MiXCR, producing one record per CDR3 protein. The sample consists of 150,000 or so distinct CDR3 sequences, more than 9% of them appearing once. Regarding this clonotype: Antigen specificity is unknown.

The specimen sequenced was blood, either unsorted or a sorted T cell fraction (not recorded which). This clonotype originated in a male donor with ankylosing spondylitis or in good health (not recorded which).

CDR3 sequence: CASSSEGRIGGYTF. As DNA, the CDR3 is TGTGCCAGCAGCTCGGAAGGACGAATTGGTGGCTACACCTTC. J is TRBJ1-2 and V is TRBV7-9; unclear D gene. Trimming removed 4 bases from V and 7 bases from J, with 16 bases in between. The germline V gene encodes CDR1 SEHNR and CDR2 FQNEAQ (reference sequence). This CDR3 has 14 amino acids.